This passage covers 6 T cell receptor beta chains from one sample sequenced in a study of blood T cell repertoires in COVID-19 (dated by TCRdb to the early 2020s). The library came from the immunoSEQ multiplex PCR assay. Imported from immuneACCESS, the table was reduced by TCRdb to in-frame sequences with V and J called. These copies leave out some clones; in studies compared against another copy, an unresolved V gene accounts for under half, and the cause of the remainder is not known. This sample has 100,000 to 150,000 clones in its table, and about four fifths of those were observed once. Jointly, the top ten make up 37% of the sample. Sequencing was carried out using peripheral blood. The receptor source for this set is a man in his forties with active or convalescent COVID-19.

The V gene is TRBV2, the J gene TRBJ2-7; D possibly corresponds to TRBD2 (6 bases). The V and J ends lost 7 bases and 6 bases respectively, with 13 bases between them. The germline V gene encodes CDR1 SNHLY and CDR2 FYNNEI. The CDR3 loop spans 12 amino acids. The CDR3 sequence: CASTPGRSEQYF. CDR3 bases: TGTGCCAGCACCCCAGGGAGGTCCGAGCAGTACTTC. The whole variable domain, remainder taken from reference TRBV2 and TRBJ2-7, is EPEVTQTPSHQVTQMGQEVILRCVPISNHLYFYWYRQILGQKVEFLVSFYNNEISEKSEIFDDQFSVERPDGSNFTLKIRSTKLEDSAMYFCASTPGRSEQYFGPGTRLTVT.

A note on this clone: The junction departs from germline at one end; a sequencing error may be responsible. This rearrangement joins TRBV7-7 to TRBJ2-1; 7 bases agree with TRBD1. The V gene's germline CDR1 is SSHAT and CDR2 FNYEAQ (reference sequence). CDR3 length: 17 amino acids. Here the CDR3 reads CASSPNRGRGSYNEQFF. The CDR3 DNA follows: TGTGCTAGCAGCCCCAACAGGGGCCGGGGCTCCTACAATGAGCAGTTCTTC.

The V and J genes are TRBV6-7 and TRBJ2-1; perhaps TRBD2 as D (5 bases). TRBV6-7 is known as an ORF, though its function is uncertain. CDR3 size: 10 residues. V lost 11 bases to trimming and J lost 7 bases, with 9 bases between them. This chain's CDR3 is CALRGNEQFF. For the CDR3, the DNA is TGTGCCCTCCGGGGAAATGAGCAGTTCTTC.

This chain uses TRBV7-8 with TRBJ2-1, with 7 bases that match TRBD1. Germline CDR1 SGHVS, CDR2 FQNEAQ. This CDR3 is 16 amino acids long. Germline trimming cut 4 bases from V and 2 bases from J; bases unmatched to any gene: 8. CDR3 sequence: CASSSTPGQTYNEQFF. DNA of the CDR3: TGTGCCAGCAGCTCAACACCGGGACAGACCTACAATGAGCAGTTCTTC.

V is TRBV7-6 and J is TRBJ2-2; no clear D. With 6 bases removed from V and 1 base from J, the gap between germline ends came to 6 bases. CDR3 length: 13 amino acids. Per the germline V gene, CDR1 is SGHVS and CDR2 is FNYEAQ. CDR3 protein: CASSHLNTGELFF. Written as DNA, the CDR3 is TGTGCCAGCAGTCATTTGAACACCGGGGAGCTGTTTTTT.

This chain connects TRBV5-4 to TRBJ1-4; maybe TRBD1 (6 bases). Between the trimmed V and J ends, which lost 0 bases and 8 bases, there was a span of 14 bases. This CDR3 is built from 15 residues. Germline CDR1 is SGHNT and CDR2 is YYREEE (reference sequence). CDR3 sequence: CASSLEGVLGEKLFF. CDR3 coding DNA: TGTGCCAGCAGCTTGGAGGGGGTCTTAGGAGAAAAACTGTTTTTT.